This is a list of T cell receptor beta chains from one sample in a study of cytomegalovirus exposure and HLA in healthy donors. Profiling relied on immunoSEQ multiplex PCR, and the TCRdb table lists in-frame clones only, not all of them. The sample lists about 120,000 clones; almost 70% were seen once. Sequencing input: PBMCs. The origin of the receptors is a man aged 25 to 40 in good health and CMV-seropositive. CDR3s include the opening cysteine and the closing phenylalanine or tryptophan. Each record gives: clone size, J gene, D gene, V gene, CDR3 DNA, CDR3 protein. A D gene is named only where the DNA matches it firmly. Only part of the rows carry a size: once, few, many, or a class if the clone is expanded.

abundance: NA; j_gene: TRBJ2-5; d_gene: NA; v_gene: TRBV29-1; CDR3nt: TGCAGCTTCCGACTAGACCCTAAAGAGACCCAGTACTTC; CDR3aa: CSFRLDPKETQYF
abundance: NA; j_gene: TRBJ1-2; d_gene: TRBD1; v_gene: TRBV27; CDR3nt: TGTGCCAGCAGTTTATCCGGGACAGGGCAGGGGTATTCTAACTATGGCTACACCTTC; CDR3aa: CASSLSGTGQGYSNYGYTF
abundance: NA; j_gene: TRBJ1-3; d_gene: NA; v_gene: TRBV19; CDR3nt: TGTGCCAGTAGTATAAGGGCAGGGTCTGGAAACACCATATATTTT; CDR3aa: CASSIRAGSGNTIYF
abundance: NA; j_gene: TRBJ1-1; d_gene: NA; v_gene: TRBV19; CDR3nt: TGTGCCAGTAGTATATTCGTTGGCAGGATGAACACTGAAGCTTTCTTT; CDR3aa: CASSIFVGRMNTEAFF
abundance: few; j_gene: TRBJ1-1; d_gene: NA; v_gene: TRBV7-7; CDR3nt: TGTGCTAGCAGCCGGAGCCGAGGGACTGAAGCTTTCTTT; CDR3aa: CASSRSRGTEAFF
abundance: NA; j_gene: TRBJ1-2; d_gene: NA; v_gene: TRBV12-5; CDR3nt: TGTGCTAGTGGTTTCGCGGACAGTTATGGCTACACCTTC; CDR3aa: CASGFADSYGYTF
abundance: NA; j_gene: TRBJ1-5; d_gene: NA; v_gene: TRBV5-1; CDR3nt: TGCGCCAGCAGTCCCCTTTATCACCCTCGGGGTCAGCCCCAGCATTTT; CDR3aa: CASSPLYHPRGQPQHF
abundance: NA; j_gene: TRBJ2-3; d_gene: TRBD1; v_gene: TRBV12-5; CDR3nt: TGTGCTAGTGGACCCGGACAGGGCCCAGATACGCAGTATTTT; CDR3aa: CASGPGQGPDTQYF
abundance: NA; j_gene: TRBJ2-3; d_gene: NA; v_gene: TRBV28; CDR3nt: TGTGCCAGCAGTTTCTACCTCCTTCTTCCCATAGATACGCAGTATTTT; CDR3aa: CASSFYLLLPIDTQYF
abundance: NA; j_gene: TRBJ2-3; d_gene: NA; v_gene: TRBV12-5; CDR3nt: TGTGCTAGTGGTTTGGTATTAGCCAGTCCGTCGCGACGCACAGATACGCAGTATTTT; CDR3aa: CASGLVLASPSRRTDTQYF